The rows below give T cell receptor beta chains drawn from one sample of a study of blood T cell repertoires in COVID-19. Clones were read by immunoSEQ multiplex PCR, and TCRdb kept only the in-frame ones, dropping some. The table lists over 350,000 clones, around nine tenths of them singletons. Sequencing input: PBMCs or T cells enriched from blood (not recorded which). The source is a woman between 45 and 65 years old who had recovered from COVID-19. CDR3s include the opening cysteine and the closing phenylalanine or tryptophan. A D gene is named only where the DNA matches it firmly. For some rows the clone size is stated as once, few or many, or as a class when expanded; others skip it.

j_call: TRBJ1-2
d_call: TRBD1
clone_size: .
v_call: TRBV5-4
cdr3_aa: CASSTPGQGFAAGYTF
cdr3_nt: TGTGCCAGCAGCACCCCGGGACAGGGATTCGCCGCTGGCTACACCTTC

j_call: TRBJ1-5
d_call: .
clone_size: .
v_call: TRBV28
cdr3_aa: CASRTDRGSNQPQHF
cdr3_nt: TGTGCCAGCAGAACGGACAGAGGGAGCAATCAGCCCCAGCATTTT

j_call: TRBJ1-5
d_call: .
clone_size: .
v_call: TRBV2
cdr3_aa: CASSEMAVNQPQHF
cdr3_nt: TGTGCCAGCAGTGAGATGGCAGTGAATCAGCCCCAGCATTTT

j_call: TRBJ2-1
d_call: .
clone_size: .
v_call: TRBV7-9
cdr3_aa: CASSRSRFRTGFAVF
cdr3_nt: TGTGCCAGCAGTCGATCTCGGTTCCGAACAGGGTTTGCGGTCTTC

j_call: TRBJ2-7
d_call: .
clone_size: few
v_call: TRBV18
cdr3_aa: CASSQLEGNEQYF
cdr3_nt: TGTGCCAGCTCCCAACTGGAGGGGAACGAGCAGTACTTC

j_call: TRBJ1-2
d_call: .
clone_size: once
v_call: TRBV9
cdr3_aa: CASSPGGSNYGYTF
cdr3_nt: TGTGCCAGCAGCCCCGGCGGGTCTAACTATGGCTACACCTTC

j_call: TRBJ1-2
d_call: TRBD1
clone_size: .
v_call: TRBV7-9
cdr3_aa: CGRQGYGYTF
cdr3_nt: TGCGGCAGACAGGGCTATGGCTACACCTTC

j_call: TRBJ1-3
d_call: TRBD1
clone_size: .
v_call: TRBV5-1
cdr3_aa: CASSLVGTGYGNTIYF
cdr3_nt: TGCGCCAGCAGCTTGGTCGGGACAGGGTATGGAAACACCATATATTTT

j_call: TRBJ2-5
d_call: .
clone_size: .
v_call: TRBV6-2/TRBV6-3
cdr3_aa: CASSNAAEMGETQYF
cdr3_nt: TGTGCCAGCAGTAACGCAGCGGAGATGGGGGAGACCCAGTACTTC

j_call: TRBJ1-4
d_call: .
clone_size: .
v_call: TRBV28
cdr3_aa: CASSSPGTIGEKLFF
cdr3_nt: TGTGCCAGCAGTTCACCCGGGACAATAGGCGAAAAACTGTTTTTT

j_call: TRBJ1-4
d_call: TRBD1
clone_size: once
v_call: TRBV3-1/TRBV3-2
cdr3_aa: CASSPRDRSEKLFF
cdr3_nt: TGTGCCAGCAGCCCCCGGGACAGAAGTGAAAAACTGTTTTTT

j_call: TRBJ1-2
d_call: TRBD1
clone_size: .
v_call: TRBV7-2
cdr3_aa: CASSRRTGPQFGYTF
cdr3_nt: TGTGCCAGCAGCCGTCGGACAGGCCCGCAATTTGGCTACACCTTC

j_call: TRBJ2-7
d_call: TRBD2
clone_size: .
v_call: TRBV9
cdr3_aa: CASSLGLDNYEQYF
cdr3_nt: TGTGCCAGCAGCCTGGGACTAGATAACTACGAGCAGTACTTC

j_call: TRBJ1-4
d_call: .
clone_size: .
v_call: TRBV7-9
cdr3_aa: CASSHPPGAGTNEKLFF
cdr3_nt: TGTGCCAGCAGCCACCCCCCCGGCGCGGGAACTAATGAAAAACTGTTTTTT

j_call: TRBJ2-1
d_call: TRBD1
clone_size: .
v_call: TRBV18
cdr3_aa: CASSTPDRVNEQFF
cdr3_nt: TGTGCCAGCTCCACACCCGACAGGGTCAATGAGCAGTTCTTC

j_call: TRBJ1-2
d_call: .
clone_size: .
v_call: TRBV19
cdr3_aa: CASKRQAYYGYTF
cdr3_nt: TGTGCCAGTAAACGGCAGGCGTATTATGGCTACACCTTC

j_call: TRBJ1-5
d_call: .
clone_size: .
v_call: TRBV6-5
cdr3_aa: CASSLGVYSNQPQHF
cdr3_nt: TGTGCCAGCAGTTTAGGGGTCTATAGCAATCAGCCCCAGCATTTT

j_call: TRBJ1-5
d_call: TRBD1
clone_size: .
v_call: TRBV18
cdr3_aa: CASSHRDRVGQPQHF
cdr3_nt: TGTGCCAGCTCACACCGGGACAGGGTAGGCCAGCCCCAGCATTTT

j_call: TRBJ1-4
d_call: TRBD1
clone_size: .
v_call: TRBV4-1
cdr3_aa: CASSQLSGTGLLEKLFF
cdr3_nt: TGCGCCAGCAGCCAATTATCCGGGACAGGGTTGCTTGAAAAACTGTTTTTT

j_call: TRBJ2-7
d_call: TRBD1
clone_size: .
v_call: TRBV7-9
cdr3_aa: CASSLRDSYEQYF
cdr3_nt: TGTGCCAGCAGCTTACGGGACAGCTACGAGCAGTACTTC

j_call: TRBJ1-2
d_call: .
clone_size: .
v_call: TRBV2
cdr3_aa: CASRSGSDGYTF
cdr3_nt: TGTGCCAGCAGGTCAGGGTCAGATGGCTACACCTTC

j_call: TRBJ2-4
d_call: .
clone_size: .
v_call: TRBV5-5
cdr3_aa: CASSLADSVGIQYF
cdr3_nt: TGTGCCAGCAGCTTGGCGGACAGCGTGGGCATTCAGTACTTC

j_call: TRBJ1-2
d_call: .
clone_size: .
v_call: TRBV28
cdr3_aa: CASSFFVGGGYYGYTF
cdr3_nt: TGTGCCAGCAGTTTTTTTGTAGGGGGAGGGTACTATGGCTACACCTTC

j_call: TRBJ1-1
d_call: .
clone_size: .
v_call: TRBV11-2
cdr3_aa: CASSLDQAREAFF
cdr3_nt: TGTGCCAGCAGCTTAGATCAAGCGAGGGAAGCTTTCTTT

j_call: TRBJ2-3
d_call: TRBD2
clone_size: .
v_call: TRBV19
cdr3_aa: CASSITSGSTDTQYF
cdr3_nt: TGTGCCAGTAGTATAACTAGCGGGAGCACAGATACGCAGTATTTT

j_call: TRBJ1-2
d_call: TRBD1
clone_size: .
v_call: TRBV29-1
cdr3_aa: CSVRDRGNYGYTF
cdr3_nt: TGCAGCGTCAGGGACAGGGGTAACTATGGCTACACCTTC

j_call: TRBJ2-7
d_call: .
clone_size: .
v_call: TRBV28
cdr3_aa: CASSFYGVYEQYF
cdr3_nt: TGTGCCAGCAGTTTCTACGGGGTGTACGAGCAGTACTTC

j_call: TRBJ2-4
d_call: TRBD1
clone_size: .
v_call: TRBV2
cdr3_aa: CASRFQGDIQYF
cdr3_nt: TGTGCCAGCCGGTTCCAGGGGGACATTCAGTACTTC

j_call: TRBJ1-6
d_call: TRBD1
clone_size: .
v_call: TRBV19
cdr3_aa: CASSIPTGERGSPLHF
cdr3_nt: TGTGCCAGTAGTATACCGACAGGGGAGCGGGGATCACCCCTCCACTTT

j_call: TRBJ1-1
d_call: .
clone_size: .
v_call: TRBV11-2
cdr3_aa: CASSLITREAFF
cdr3_nt: TGTGCCAGCAGCTTAATCACGAGGGAAGCTTTCTTT

j_call: TRBJ1-3
d_call: TRBD1
clone_size: .
v_call: TRBV7-9
cdr3_aa: CASSQEGKQGGNTIYF
cdr3_nt: TGTGCCAGCAGCCAAGAGGGGAAACAGGGGGGAAACACCATATATTTT

j_call: TRBJ1-2
d_call: TRBD1
clone_size: .
v_call: TRBV2
cdr3_aa: CASSRQGPDYGYTF
cdr3_nt: TGTGCCAGCAGCCGACAGGGGCCTGACTATGGCTACACCTTC

j_call: TRBJ2-7
d_call: TRBD1
clone_size: .
v_call: TRBV2
cdr3_aa: CASRNTGGSSYEQYF
cdr3_nt: TGTGCCAGCAGGAACACAGGGGGGAGCTCCTACGAGCAGTACTTC

j_call: TRBJ1-5
d_call: .
clone_size: once
v_call: TRBV2
cdr3_aa: CASSVRVPNQPQHF
cdr3_nt: TGTGCCAGCAGTGTCAGGGTCCCGAATCAGCCCCAGCATTTT

j_call: TRBJ2-1
d_call: TRBD2
clone_size: .
v_call: TRBV5-5
cdr3_aa: CASSSYSGGANEQFF
cdr3_nt: TGTGCCAGCAGCTCCTATAGCGGGGGGGCCAATGAGCAGTTCTTC

j_call: TRBJ1-5
d_call: .
clone_size: .
v_call: TRBV28
cdr3_aa: CASSFGGRGFGNQPQHF
cdr3_nt: TGTGCCAGCAGCTTTGGTGGACGGGGATTTGGGAATCAGCCCCAGCATTTT

j_call: TRBJ1-5
d_call: .
clone_size: .
v_call: TRBV19
cdr3_aa: CASSIVFQGSNQPQHF
cdr3_nt: TGTGCCAGTAGTATAGTTTTCCAGGGTAGCAATCAGCCCCAGCATTTT

j_call: TRBJ1-2
d_call: .
clone_size: .
v_call: TRBV18
cdr3_aa: CASSLKPGDYGYTF
cdr3_nt: TGTGCCAGCTCACTGAAACCAGGGGACTATGGCTACACCTTC

j_call: TRBJ1-6
d_call: .
clone_size: .
v_call: TRBV6-5
cdr3_aa: CASSYTESSYNSPLHF
cdr3_nt: TGTGCCAGCAGTTACACGGAGAGCTCCTATAATTCACCCCTCCACTTT

j_call: TRBJ2-2
d_call: .
clone_size: once
v_call: TRBV11-1
cdr3_aa: CASSLVYTGELFF
cdr3_nt: TGTGCCAGCAGCTTAGTATACACCGGGGAGCTGTTTTTT

j_call: TRBJ2-3
d_call: TRBD2
clone_size: .
v_call: TRBV20-1
cdr3_aa: CSASLGGRLTSTDTQYF
cdr3_nt: TGCAGTGCTAGTTTGGGCGGGAGACTGACTAGCACAGATACGCAGTATTTT

j_call: TRBJ1-1
d_call: .
clone_size: .
v_call: TRBV4-3
cdr3_aa: CASSAHSRGNTEAFF
cdr3_nt: TGCGCCAGCAGCGCCCACTCCAGGGGGAACACTGAAGCTTTCTTT

j_call: TRBJ1-1
d_call: .
clone_size: .
v_call: TRBV7-2
cdr3_aa: CASSLSSLNTEAFF
cdr3_nt: TGTGCCAGCAGCTTATCCTCCCTGAACACTGAAGCTTTCTTT

j_call: TRBJ1-2
d_call: .
clone_size: .
v_call: TRBV7-2
cdr3_aa: CASSLDRDHGYTF
cdr3_nt: TGTGCCAGCAGCTTAGACAGGGACCATGGCTACACCTTC

j_call: TRBJ1-4
d_call: .
clone_size: .
v_call: TRBV5-1
cdr3_aa: CASSLKSSTNEKLFF
cdr3_nt: TGCGCCAGCAGCTTGAAATCTTCAACTAATGAAAAACTGTTTTTT

j_call: TRBJ1-5
d_call: TRBD1
clone_size: .
v_call: TRBV28
cdr3_aa: CASSRQGAGNQPQHF
cdr3_nt: TGTGCCAGCAGTCGCCAGGGGGCTGGCAATCAGCCCCAGCATTTT

j_call: TRBJ1-2
d_call: .
clone_size: few
v_call: TRBV28
cdr3_aa: CASRSRGGTGYGYTF
cdr3_nt: TGTGCCAGCAGATCAAGGGGGGGTACGGGCTATGGCTACACCTTC

j_call: TRBJ1-3
d_call: .
clone_size: .
v_call: TRBV7-8
cdr3_aa: CASSLVPSGTGNTIYF
cdr3_nt: TGTGCCAGCAGCTTAGTCCCGTCAGGGACTGGAAACACCATATATTTT

j_call: TRBJ1-2
d_call: .
clone_size: .
v_call: TRBV9
cdr3_aa: CASSGSKNYGYTF
cdr3_nt: TGTGCCAGCAGCGGTAGCAAGAACTATGGCTACACCTTC

j_call: TRBJ1-6
d_call: .
clone_size: .
v_call: TRBV20-1
cdr3_aa: CSASEGRAYNSPLHF
cdr3_nt: TGCAGTGCTAGTGAGGGGAGGGCCTATAATTCACCCCTCCACTTT

j_call: TRBJ2-5
d_call: .
clone_size: .
v_call: TRBV5-1
cdr3_aa: CASSLSWRLAETQYF
cdr3_nt: TGCGCCAGCAGCTTGTCATGGAGATTGGCGGAGACCCAGTACTTC

j_call: TRBJ2-4
d_call: .
clone_size: .
v_call: TRBV2
cdr3_aa: CASREILNIQYF
cdr3_nt: TGTGCCAGCAGGGAGATTCTAAACATTCAGTACTTC

j_call: TRBJ2-5
d_call: .
clone_size: .
v_call: TRBV20-1
cdr3_aa: CSARVQETQYF
cdr3_nt: TGCAGTGCTAGAGTACAAGAGACCCAGTACTTC

j_call: TRBJ1-2
d_call: TRBD1
clone_size: .
v_call: TRBV7-8
cdr3_aa: CASSSMDRNYGYTF
cdr3_nt: TGTGCCAGCAGCTCCATGGACAGGAACTATGGCTACACCTTC

j_call: TRBJ1-2
d_call: .
clone_size: .
v_call: TRBV19
cdr3_aa: CASSPSDSYYGYTF
cdr3_nt: TGTGCCAGTAGTCCCTCGGACAGTTACTATGGCTACACCTTC

j_call: TRBJ1-1
d_call: .
clone_size: .
v_call: TRBV27
cdr3_aa: CASSLEGVLTEAFF
cdr3_nt: TGTGCCAGCAGTTTAGAGGGGGTTTTAACTGAAGCTTTCTTT

j_call: TRBJ2-7
d_call: TRBD2
clone_size: once
v_call: TRBV2
cdr3_aa: CASSESGGASEQYF
cdr3_nt: TGTGCCAGCAGTGAAAGCGGGGGGGCTTCCGAGCAGTACTTC

j_call: TRBJ1-3
d_call: TRBD1
clone_size: few
v_call: TRBV18
cdr3_aa: CASSPDRGRNTIYF
cdr3_nt: TGTGCCAGCTCACCAGACAGGGGAAGAAACACCATATATTTT

j_call: TRBJ1-5
d_call: .
clone_size: few
v_call: TRBV18
cdr3_aa: CASTDGGSNQPQHF
cdr3_nt: TGTGCCAGCACCGACGGAGGGAGCAATCAGCCCCAGCATTTT